A selection of T cell receptor beta chains follows, all from one sample in a study of T cells after yellow fever vaccination. TCRdb re-derived calls from the 5' RACE reads in MiXCR, one entry per CDR3 protein. The sample records over 200,000 distinct CDR3 sequences, less than 7.5% being singletons. Sample: CD4+ T cells sorted from PBMCs, taken on the day of the yellow fever booster vaccination. The source of these receptors is a man aged 25 to 40 who received the YFV17D yellow fever vaccine. CDR3s include the opening cysteine and the closing phenylalanine or tryptophan. Each record gives: clone size, J gene, D gene, V gene, CDR3 DNA, CDR3 protein. A D gene is named only where the DNA matches it firmly. Only part of the rows carry a size: once, few, many, or a class if the clone is expanded.

>NA|TRBJ2-7|TRBD2|TRBV6-1
TGTGCCAGCAGGGGACTAGCGGAGGCCTACGAGCAGTACTTC
CASRGLAEAYEQYF
>NA|TRBJ2-4|TRBD2|TRBV15
TGTGCCACCAGCAGAGATGCGGGAGTAAACATTCAGTACTTC
CATSRDAGVNIQYF
>many|TRBJ2-2|NA|TRBV5-1
TGCGCCAGCAGCTTAGGCGGCTTCAACACCGGGGAGCTGTTTTTT
CASSLGGFNTGELFF
>few|TRBJ1-1|NA|TRBV5-1
TGCGCCAGCAGCGAGGGACAGAACACTGAAGCTTTCTTT
CASSEGQNTEAFF
>few|TRBJ2-3|NA|TRBV20-1
TGCAGTGCTAAGGAGTCGGGGGGCGGCCTAGTTGGTACGCAGTATTTT
CSAKESGGGLVGTQYF
>few|TRBJ2-3|NA|TRBV5-6
TGTGCCAGCAGCTATTGGGCCGGCACAGATACGCAGTATTTT
CASSYWAGTDTQYF
>few|TRBJ1-1|NA|TRBV3-1
TGTGCCAGCAGCGCGGACAGGAACACTGAAGCTTTCTTT
CASSADRNTEAFF
>many|TRBJ1-1|TRBD1|TRBV7-2
TGTGCCAGCAGCTTAACAGGGGGAGGGATCACTGAAGCTTTCTTT
CASSLTGGGITEAFF
>few|TRBJ2-1|NA|TRBV12-3/TRBV12-4
TGTGCCAGCAGTTTACAAGCTTCCTACAATGAGCAGTTCTTC
CASSLQASYNEQFF
>many|TRBJ2-2|NA|TRBV7-8
TGTGCCAGCAGCCGACTAGTCCCCGGGGAGCTGTTTTTT
CASSRLVPGELFF
>few|TRBJ1-5|NA|TRBV12-3/TRBV12-4
TGTGCCTCGACAGCCGTTAATCAGCCCCAGCATTTT
CASTAVNQPQHF
>many|TRBJ2-1|NA|TRBV21-1
TGTGCCAGCAGCAAGGAGGGGTCCTACAATGAGCAGTTCTTC
CASSKEGSYNEQFF
>few|TRBJ2-3|NA|TRBV7-2
TGTGCCAGCACCTTTGCAGCAGCAGATACGCAGTATTTT
CASTFAAADTQYF
>NA|TRBJ1-1|NA|TRBV6-6
TGTGCCAGCAGTTACCCGGAGAACACTGAAGCTTTCTTT
CASSYPENTEAFF
>few|TRBJ2-6|NA|TRBV11-2
TGTGCCAGCAGCCCCAAAGGACAGATCAACTCTGGGGCCAACGTCCTGACTTTC
CASSPKGQINSGANVLTF
>NA|TRBJ1-1|NA|TRBV20-1
TGCAGTGCTAGAGTAGTGCCCCTGATGAACACTGAAGCTTTCTTT
CSARVVPLMNTEAFF
>few|TRBJ2-1|TRBD1|TRBV10-3
TGTGCCATCAGCCCGACAGGGGATGAGCAGTTCTTC
CAISPTGDEQFF
>NA|TRBJ1-1|TRBD1|TRBV19
TGTGCCAGCCAGGGGGCGGTTGAAGCTTTCTTT
CASQGAVEAFF
>few|TRBJ2-6|TRBD2|TRBV2
TGTGCCAGCAGTCCCCCGGCGGGGGGGCGCCCCACTGGGGCCAACGTCCTGACTTTC
CASSPPAGGRPTGANVLTF
>NA|TRBJ2-3|TRBD1|TRBV20-1
TGCAGTGCTGGGGACAGGTCCCCAGATACGCAGTATTTT
CSAGDRSPDTQYF
>few|TRBJ2-1|NA|TRBV6-2/TRBV6-3
TGTGCCAGCAGTTACTCCAGGGTGTCTTCGTACAATGAGCAGTTCTTC
CASSYSRVSSYNEQFF
>many|TRBJ2-3|NA|TRBV6-1
TGTGCCAGCAGTACGACGCGAAAAACAGATACGCAGTATTTT
CASSTTRKTDTQYF
>NA|TRBJ2-4|NA|TRBV5-1
TGCGCCAGCAGCTTATCCCCCCTAGCCAAAAACATTCAGTACTTC
CASSLSPLAKNIQYF
>many|TRBJ2-2|NA|TRBV20-1
TGCAGTGCTAGGGAGGGGGGTCCCGGGGAGCTGTTTTTT
CSAREGGPGELFF
>many|TRBJ2-7|NA|TRBV9
TGTGCCAGCAGCGCAGGGACGGTGACCTACGAGCAGTACTTC
CASSAGTVTYEQYF
>many|TRBJ2-1|NA|TRBV18
TGTGCCAGCTCACGAGAGACCCCCCTAGGGCAGTTCTTC
CASSRETPLGQFF
>NA|TRBJ2-1|NA|TRBV18
TGTGCCAGCTCACCAAACAGGGTTAATGAGCAGTTCTTC
CASSPNRVNEQFF